A single sample gave rise to the 12 T cell receptor beta chains below, sequenced in a study of T cell repertoires in cytomegalovirus infection. TCRdb independently ran MiXCR on the reads; one entry per CDR3 protein. Of about 100,000 distinct CDR3 sequences in the sample, around 22% were seen once. The sample consisted of CD8+ T cells from PBMCs. These receptors were taken from a human donor in good health (CMV status not recorded). Some clones in this sample may be carry-over from other donors' samples.

The chain carries TRBV7-2 and TRBJ2-1, with D possibly being TRBD2 (6 bases). Trimming cost V 6 bases and J 2 bases, with 8 bases left between them. The CDR3 contains 13 residues. Looked up from germline, CDR1 is SGHTA and CDR2 is FQGNSA. The CDR3 DNA is TGTGCCAGCAGGGGAGGCGCCTACAATGAGCAGTTCTTC. This sequence encodes CASRGGAYNEQFF.

This clonotype has ten or more counts. V gene TRBV7-9 combines with J gene TRBJ2-7; no definite D call. CDR3 length: 12 amino acids. The germline CDR1 and CDR2 sequences are SEHNR and FQNEAQ (reference sequence). The V end was cut by 5 bases, the J end by 6 bases, with 11 bases between. This CDR3 is CASSPSWSEQYF. In DNA form, the CDR3 reads TGTGCCAGCAGCCCATCCTGGTCCGAGCAGTACTTC.

J is TRBJ2-2 and V is TRBV29-1; 10 bases match TRBD1. This CDR3 spans 15 amino acids. Germline values: CDR1 SQVTM, CDR2 ANQGSEA. V gave up 0 bases and J gave up 6 bases; unmatched junction bases: 4. The CDR3 reads CSVEDPDRGSGELFF. In DNA, the CDR3 is TGCAGCGTTGAAGATCCGGACAGGGGGTCCGGGGAGCTGTTTTTT.

This clonotype was counted between two and nine times. The chain joins TRBV7-9 to TRBJ2-7; TRBD2 agrees at 14 bases. CDR1 SEHNR and CDR2 FQNEAQ come from the germline V gene (reference sequence). The V segment lost 1 base and the J segment 3 bases; nucleotides outside the gene matches: 2. There are 16 residues in the CDR3. CDR3 protein: CASSLVGLAGGYEQYF. The DNA of the CDR3 is TGTGCCAGCAGCTTAGTCGGACTAGCGGGAGGCTACGAGCAGTACTTC.

V gene TRBV7-9 combines with J gene TRBJ2-1, with 7 bases identical to TRBD2. The CDR3 sequence is 10 residues long. The V gene end was trimmed by 4 bases and the J gene end by 14 bases; junction bases not matched to a gene: 2. Germline values: CDR1 SEHNR, CDR2 FQNEAQ (reference sequence). Written as DNA, the CDR3 is TGTGCCAGCAGCTACCGGGAGGAGTTCTTC. Residues: CASSYREEFF.

The V call is TRBV19, the J call TRBJ2-1, with D possibly TRBD2 on 6 matching bases. This CDR3 spans 15 amino acids. From germline, CDR1 is LNHDA and CDR2 SQIVND (reference sequence). Trimming left V 7 bases short and J 5 bases short, with 18 bases between. The DNA of the CDR3 is TGTGCCAGTATTGCGGGCCGGGGCGGGGACAATGAGCAGTTCTTC. It specifies CASIAGRGGDNEQFF.

This clonotype was found a few times. The V and J genes are TRBV20-1 and TRBJ2-3; 9 nucleotides line up with TRBD2. Germline CDR1 reads DFQATT; CDR2 reads SNEGSKA (reference sequence). The CDR3 covers 12 residues. Unmatched junction bases numbered 4, after V lost 7 bases and J lost 5 bases. CDR3 sequence reads: CSGKAGGDTQYF. The CDR3 coding sequence is TGCAGTGGTAAAGCGGGGGGAGATACGCAGTATTTT.

The table lists this clonotype with a count of one. V usage is TRBV30 and J usage is TRBJ2-4; 7 bases agree with TRBD2. V gave up 6 bases and J gave up 13 bases; unmatched junction bases: 12. Germline-derived CDR1 and CDR2 are GTSNPN and SVGIG (reference sequence). The CDR3 consists of 12 residues. The CDR3 region is CACLPGSGIQYF. CDR3 in DNA: TGTGCCTGTCTTCCCGGAAGCGGGATCCAGTACTTC.

This clonotype turned up a few times. This chain links TRBV11-2 with TRBJ1-1, with 7 bases identical to TRBD1. V lost 7 bases and J lost 4; bases outside the gene matches: 9. The V gene's germline CDR1 is SGHAT and CDR2 FQNNGV. This CDR3 has 14 residues. CDR3 region: CASTITGVGTEAFF. The CDR3 DNA sequence: TGTGCCAGCACAATCACAGGGGTAGGCACTGAAGCTTTCTTT.

This clonotype has a handful of counts. The chain couples TRBV28 to TRBJ2-2; 10 nucleotides align to TRBD2. This CDR3 region has 17 residues. V was clipped by 3 bases and J by 4 bases; unmatched bases: 8. Germline values: CDR1 MDHEN, CDR2 SYDVKM. The CDR3 DNA sequence: TGTGCCAGCAGTTTGCCTAGCGGGGGCCCCCGCACCGGGGAGCTGTTTTTT. Its protein product is CASSLPSGGPRTGELFF.

The chain uses TRBV6-6 and TRBJ2-7; D is undetermined. Trimming removed 5 bases from V and 1 base from J, with 6 bases in between. The CDR3 covers 12 residues. Germline V lookup: CDR1 MNHNY, CDR2 SVGAGI (reference sequence). This chain's CDR3 is CASSGNSYEQYF. Written as DNA, the CDR3 is TGTGCCAGCAGTGGTAATTCCTACGAGCAGTACTTC.

This clonotype was seen only a few times. The chain is built from TRBV14 and TRBJ2-1; TRBD1 might be the D (7 bases). The germline gives CDR1 SGHDN, CDR2 FVKESK. Trimming stripped 4 bases from V and 10 bases from J, with 11 bases between. The CDR3 covers 12 residues. This CDR3 is CASSPQGGEQFF. The CDR3 DNA reads TGTGCCAGCAGCCCCCAGGGGGGAGAGCAGTTCTTC. The variable domain in full, completed from reference TRBV14 and TRBJ2-1, reads EAGVTQFPSHSVIEKGQTVTLRCDPISGHDNLYWYRRVMGKEIKFLLHFVKESKQDESGMPNNRFLAERTGGTYSTLKVQPAELEDSGVYFCASSPQGGEQFFGPGTRLTVL.